Following are 11 T cell receptor beta chains from one sample sequenced in a study of control samples from healthy donors and cancer patients. Some clones are missing from TCRdb's copy, which holds only in-frame ones; the method was immunoSEQ multiplex PCR. The table shows approximately 60,000 clones, with approximately 90% occurring only once. Source material: PBMCs. The receptors derive from a man aged 30-40 years with colorectal cancer.

J is TRBJ1-5 and V is TRBV7-6; a weak D match, TRBD1 (5 bases). This CDR3 spans 15 amino acids. CDR1 is SGHVS and CDR2 is FNYEAQ in the germline V gene. V gave up 1 base and J gave up 5 bases, with 12 bases separating them. The CDR3 region is CASSLGGGGYQPQHF. CDR3 DNA: TGTGCCAGCAGCTTAGGGGGTGGGGGGTATCAGCCCCAGCATTTT.

CDR3 in amino acids: CASSSKAAPYGYTF. CDR3 nucleotide sequence: TGCGCCAGCAGCTCGAAGGCCGCACCCTATGGCTACACCTTC. The genes are TRBV5-1 and TRBJ1-2; unclear D gene. Germline V gives CDR1 SGHRS, CDR2 YFSETQ. This CDR3 has 14 amino acids. Trimming cost V 3 bases and J 4 bases, with 13 bases left between them.

The genes are TRBV7-9 and TRBJ1-2, with D maybe TRBD1 (5 bases). The CDR3 extends over 18 amino acids. Per the germline V gene, CDR1 is SEHNR and CDR2 is FQNEAQ (reference sequence). Trimming cost V 4 bases and J 1 base, with 22 bases left between them. The CDR3 nucleotides read TGTGCCAGCAGCTCTATCAATCTTGGGGGGTCGCGTAACTATGGCTACACCTTC. It translates to CASSSINLGGSRNYGYTF.

The chain is built from TRBV14 and TRBJ2-6; a possible D gene is TRBD1 (5 bases). Germline V gene lookup returns CDR1 SGHDN and CDR2 FVKESK. The length of the CDR3 is 19 residues. The V end lost 1 base, the J end lost 0 bases, and 16 bases lay between the germline ends. This chain's CDR3 is CASSQVSTVFSSGANVLTF. Written as DNA, the CDR3 is TGTGCCAGCAGCCAAGTATCGACAGTTTTTAGCTCTGGGGCCAACGTCCTGACTTTC.

This sequence joins TRBV3-1 (or the pseudogene TRBV3-2) and TRBJ2-5; D is unclear. CDR3 length: 14 amino acids. Germline CDR1 is LGHDT and CDR2 is YNNKEL (reference sequence). V was cut by 2 bases and J by 5 bases, with 12 bases left in between. CDR3 DNA sequence: TGTGCCAGCAGCCAAATCCCCGTCAGGGAGACCCAGTACTTC. As protein: CASSQIPVRETQYF.

The chain employs TRBV7-8 and TRBJ2-2; D unclear. Between the trimmed V and J ends, which lost 3 bases and 4 bases, there was a span of 3 bases. CDR1 is SGHVS, CDR2 FQNEAQ, per germline. This CDR3 has 12 residues. CDR3 protein: CASSLVTGELFF. DNA for the CDR3: TGTGCCAGCAGCTTGGTCACCGGGGAGCTGTTTTTT.

The genes are TRBV4-2 and TRBJ2-7; 11 nucleotides line up with TRBD2. Germline V CDR1 and CDR2: LGHNA, YNFKEQ. V was clipped by 4 bases and J by 3 bases; unmatched bases: 14. This CDR3 region has 18 residues. This chain's CDR3 is CASSLVLAGASSHYEQYF. In DNA form, the CDR3 reads TGTGCCAGCAGCCTCGTACTAGCGGGGGCCTCGTCCCACTACGAGCAGTACTTC.

The CDR3 loop reads CASSRDRGLYGYTF. The CDR3 DNA reads as TGTGCCAGCAGCAGGGACAGGGGACTCTATGGCTACACCTTC. The chain is built from TRBV28 and TRBJ1-2, with 10 bases identical to TRBD1. Trimming cost V 6 bases and J 4 bases; bases outside gene matches: 5. The CDR3 extends over 14 amino acids. Germline CDR1 MDHEN, CDR2 SYDVKM.

This sequence joins TRBV3-1 (or the pseudogene TRBV3-2) and TRBJ2-3; 9 positions match TRBD2. The CDR3 is 17 amino acids. The ends lost 3 bases at V and 1 base at J; junction bases unmatched: 8. From germline, CDR1 is LGHDT and CDR2 YNNKEL (reference sequence). CDR3 region: CASSHTRERGGTDTQYF. The CDR3 region has the DNA TGTGCCAGCAGCCACACTCGCGAGCGGGGGGGCACAGATACGCAGTATTTT.

In its sample, this clone was seen once. The DNA for the CDR3 is TGTGCCAGCAGCCCCCGGACAGTCTATGGCTACACCTTC. Amino acid sequence: CASSPRTVYGYTF. V and J are TRBV11-2 and TRBJ1-2; D is perhaps TRBD1 (6 bases). The CDR3 totals 13 residues. V gave up 5 bases and J gave up 4 bases, with 11 bases separating them. CDR1 is SGHAT and CDR2 is FQNNGV in the germline V gene.

The gene calls are TRBV5-1 and TRBJ1-4; 9 positions match TRBD1. This CDR3 spans 15 amino acids. Trimming took 1 base from V and 5 from J; bases not matched to a gene: 3. Per germline, CDR1 SGHRS and CDR2 YFSETQ. CDR3 nucleotide sequence: TGCGCCAGCAGCTTGACCGGGACAGGGAATGAAAAACTGTTTTTT. Its translation is CASSLTGTGNEKLFF.